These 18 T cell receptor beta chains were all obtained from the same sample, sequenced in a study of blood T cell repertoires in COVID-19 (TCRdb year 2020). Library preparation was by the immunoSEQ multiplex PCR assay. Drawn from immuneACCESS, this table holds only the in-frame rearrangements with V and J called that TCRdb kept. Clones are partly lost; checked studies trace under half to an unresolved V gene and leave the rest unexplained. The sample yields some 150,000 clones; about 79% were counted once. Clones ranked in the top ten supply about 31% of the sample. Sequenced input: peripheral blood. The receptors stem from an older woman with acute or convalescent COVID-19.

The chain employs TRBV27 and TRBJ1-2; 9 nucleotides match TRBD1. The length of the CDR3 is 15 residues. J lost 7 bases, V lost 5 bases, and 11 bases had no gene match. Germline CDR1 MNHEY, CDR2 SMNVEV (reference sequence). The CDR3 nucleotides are TGTGCCAGCAGTCCCCACAGGGGGCGCTTTGGTGGCTACACCTTC. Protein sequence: CASSPHRGRFGGYTF.

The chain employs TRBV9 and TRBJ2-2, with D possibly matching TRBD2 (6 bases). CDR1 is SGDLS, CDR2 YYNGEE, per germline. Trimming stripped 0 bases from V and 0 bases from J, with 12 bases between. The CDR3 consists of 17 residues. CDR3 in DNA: TGTGCCAGCAGCGTAGTGTCGGGGGAAGCGAACACCGGGGAGCTGTTTTTT. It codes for CASSVVSGEANTGELFF. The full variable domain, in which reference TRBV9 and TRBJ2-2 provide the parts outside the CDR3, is DSGVTQTPKHLITATGQRVTLRCSPRSGDLSVYWYQQSLDQGLQFLIQYYNGEERAKGNILERFSAQQFPDLHSELNLSSLELGDSALYFCASSVVSGEANTGELFFGEGSRLTVL.

CDR3 in DNA: TGTGCCAGTAGTATAGTCAGGGAAAACAATGAGCAGTTCTTC. Protein product: CASSIVRENNEQFF. The chain carries TRBV19 and TRBJ2-1; weak D call: TRBD1 (5 bases). Germline CDR1 is LNHDA and CDR2 is SQIVND (reference sequence). V lost 1 base to trimming and J lost 5 bases, with 9 bases between them. CDR3 length: 14 residues.

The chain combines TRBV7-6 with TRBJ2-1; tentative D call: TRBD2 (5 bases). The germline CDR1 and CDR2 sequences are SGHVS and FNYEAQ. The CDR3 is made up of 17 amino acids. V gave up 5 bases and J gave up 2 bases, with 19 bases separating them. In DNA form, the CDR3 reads TGTGCCAGCAGCCCTCCTCACGGGGATTCGGCCTACAATGAGCAGTTCTTC. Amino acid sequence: CASSPPHGDSAYNEQFF.

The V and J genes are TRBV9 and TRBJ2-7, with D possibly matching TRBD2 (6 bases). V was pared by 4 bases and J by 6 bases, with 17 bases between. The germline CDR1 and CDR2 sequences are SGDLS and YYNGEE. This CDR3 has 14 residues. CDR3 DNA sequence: TGTGCCAGCAGCACCGGGACTTGGGGAGGCGAGCAGTACTTC. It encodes CASSTGTWGGEQYF.

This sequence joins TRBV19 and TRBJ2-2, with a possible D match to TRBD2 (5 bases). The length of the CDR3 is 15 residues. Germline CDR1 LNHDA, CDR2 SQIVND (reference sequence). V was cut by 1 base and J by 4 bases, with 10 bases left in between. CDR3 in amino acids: CASSIARVGTGELFF. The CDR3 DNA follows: TGTGCCAGTAGTATAGCGAGGGTGGGCACCGGGGAGCTGTTTTTT.

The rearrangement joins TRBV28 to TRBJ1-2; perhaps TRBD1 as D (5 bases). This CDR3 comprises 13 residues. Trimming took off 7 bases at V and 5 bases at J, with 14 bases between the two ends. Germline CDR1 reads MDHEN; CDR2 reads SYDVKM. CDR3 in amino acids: CASTAGGGYGYTF. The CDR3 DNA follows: TGTGCCAGCACCGCCGGGGGAGGATATGGCTACACCTTC.

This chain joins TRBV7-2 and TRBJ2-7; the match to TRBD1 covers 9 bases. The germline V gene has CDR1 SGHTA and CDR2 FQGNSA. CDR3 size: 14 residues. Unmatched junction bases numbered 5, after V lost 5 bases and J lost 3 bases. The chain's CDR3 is CASSQQGAVYEQYF. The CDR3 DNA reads TGTGCCAGCAGCCAACAGGGGGCTGTCTACGAGCAGTACTTC.

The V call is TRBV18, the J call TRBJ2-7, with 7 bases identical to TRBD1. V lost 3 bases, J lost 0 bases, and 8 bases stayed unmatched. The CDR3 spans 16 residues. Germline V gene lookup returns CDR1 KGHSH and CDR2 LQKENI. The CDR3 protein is CASSPNRDSSSYEQYV. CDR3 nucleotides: TGTGCCAGCTCACCTAATCGGGACAGCAGCTCCTACGAGCAGTACGTC.

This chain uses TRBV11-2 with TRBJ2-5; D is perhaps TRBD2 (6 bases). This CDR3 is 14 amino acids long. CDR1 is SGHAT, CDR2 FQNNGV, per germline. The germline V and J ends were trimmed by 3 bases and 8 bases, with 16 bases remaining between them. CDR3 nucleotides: TGTGCCAGCAGCTTTACCCCACTAGCAGCTACCCAGTACTTC. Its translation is CASSFTPLAATQYF.

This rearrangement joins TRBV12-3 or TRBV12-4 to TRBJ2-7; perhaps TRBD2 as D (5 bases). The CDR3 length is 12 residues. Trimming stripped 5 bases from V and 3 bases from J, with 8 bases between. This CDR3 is CASSPRGYEQYF. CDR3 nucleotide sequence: TGTGCCAGCAGTCCTCGGGGCTACGAGCAGTACTTC.

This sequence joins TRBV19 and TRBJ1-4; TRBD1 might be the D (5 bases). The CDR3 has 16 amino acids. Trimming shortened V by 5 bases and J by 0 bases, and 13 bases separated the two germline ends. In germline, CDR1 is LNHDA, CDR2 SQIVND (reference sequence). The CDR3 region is CASSPGHFATNEKLFF. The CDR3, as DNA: TGTGCCAGTAGTCCCGGACACTTTGCAACTAATGAAAAACTGTTTTTT.

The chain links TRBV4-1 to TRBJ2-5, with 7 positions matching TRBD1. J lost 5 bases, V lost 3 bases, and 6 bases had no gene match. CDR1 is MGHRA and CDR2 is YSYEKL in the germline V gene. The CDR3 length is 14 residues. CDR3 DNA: TGCGCCAGCAGCCAGCTCAGGGACAGCGAGACCCAGTACTTC. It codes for CASSQLRDSETQYF.

Here the CDR3 DNA reads TGTGCCAGCAGTTACCCGCAGGTTTGGAGCAATCAGCCCCAGCATTTT. As protein: CASSYPQVWSNQPQHF. The V and J genes are TRBV6-2 or TRBV6-3 and TRBJ1-5, with D uncertain. From germline, CDR1 is MNHEY and CDR2 SVGEGT. With 2 bases removed from V and 1 base from J, the gap between germline ends came to 12 bases. The CDR3 is made up of 16 amino acids.

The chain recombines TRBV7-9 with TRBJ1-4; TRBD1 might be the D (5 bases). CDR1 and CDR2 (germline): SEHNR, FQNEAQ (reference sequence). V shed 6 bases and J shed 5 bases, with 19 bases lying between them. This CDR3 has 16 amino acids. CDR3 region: CASRGLQGKRNEKLFF. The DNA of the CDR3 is TGTGCCAGCAGAGGCCTCCAGGGCAAAAGGAATGAAAAACTGTTTTTT. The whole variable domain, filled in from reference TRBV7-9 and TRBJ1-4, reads DTGVSQNPRHKITKRGQNVTFRCDPISEHNRLYWYRQTLGQGPEFLTYFQNEAQLEKSRLLSDRFSAERPKGSFSTLEIQRTEQGDSAMYLCASRGLQGKRNEKLFFGSGTQLSVL.

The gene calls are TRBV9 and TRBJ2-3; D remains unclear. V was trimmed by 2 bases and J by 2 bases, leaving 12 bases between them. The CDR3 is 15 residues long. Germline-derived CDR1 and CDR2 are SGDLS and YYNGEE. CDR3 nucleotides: TGTGCCAGCAGCGTGACGACTGGTCACACAGATACGCAGTATTTT. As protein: CASSVTTGHTDTQYF.

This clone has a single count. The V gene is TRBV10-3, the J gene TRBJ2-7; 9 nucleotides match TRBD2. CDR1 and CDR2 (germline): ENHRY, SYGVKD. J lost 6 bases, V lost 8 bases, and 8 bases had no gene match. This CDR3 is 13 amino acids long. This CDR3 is CAISPGSGGEQYV. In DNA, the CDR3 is TGTGCCATCTCCCCGGGTAGCGGGGGCGAGCAGTACGTC.

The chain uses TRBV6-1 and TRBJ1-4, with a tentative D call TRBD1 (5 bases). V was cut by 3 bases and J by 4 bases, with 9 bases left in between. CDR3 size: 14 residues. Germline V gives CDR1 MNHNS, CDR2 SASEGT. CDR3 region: CASSDGQINEKLFF. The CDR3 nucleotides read TGTGCCAGCAGTGACGGACAAATTAATGAAAAACTGTTTTTT.